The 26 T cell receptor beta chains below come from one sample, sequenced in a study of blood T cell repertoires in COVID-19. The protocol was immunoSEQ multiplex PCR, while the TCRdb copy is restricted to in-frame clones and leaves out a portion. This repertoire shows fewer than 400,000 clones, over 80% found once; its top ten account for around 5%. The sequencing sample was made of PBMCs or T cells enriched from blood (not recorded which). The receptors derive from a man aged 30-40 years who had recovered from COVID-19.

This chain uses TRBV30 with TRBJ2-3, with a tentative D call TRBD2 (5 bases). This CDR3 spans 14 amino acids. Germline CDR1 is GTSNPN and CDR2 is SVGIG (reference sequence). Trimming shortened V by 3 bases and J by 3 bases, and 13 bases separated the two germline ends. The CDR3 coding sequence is TGTGCCTGGAGCCCGGGTCGGGAAACAGATACGCAGTATTTT. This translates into CAWSPGRETDTQYF.

The CDR3 nucleotides read TGTGCCAGTAGTATTGGAGACAGTGTCAACACCATATATTTT. Translating gives CASSIGDSVNTIYF. The chain couples TRBV19 to TRBJ1-3; D perhaps matches TRBD1 (5 bases). Trimming removed 3 bases at V and 7 bases at J, with 13 bases between. The CDR3 runs 14 residues. Germline V gives CDR1 LNHDA, CDR2 SQIVND (reference sequence).

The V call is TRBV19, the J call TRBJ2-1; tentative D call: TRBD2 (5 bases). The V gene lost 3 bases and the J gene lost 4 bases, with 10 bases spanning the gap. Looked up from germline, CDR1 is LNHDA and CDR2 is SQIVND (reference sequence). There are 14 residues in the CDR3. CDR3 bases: TGTGCCAGTAGTATCCCCGAGGGATACAATGAGCAGTTCTTC. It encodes CASSIPEGYNEQFF.

DNA for the CDR3: TGTGCCAGCAGCCAATCGGGACAGTATAATTCACCCCTCCACTTT. Its protein product is CASSQSGQYNSPLHF. The chain couples TRBV4-2 to TRBJ1-6; TRBD1 agrees at 7 bases. The germline V gene has CDR1 LGHNA and CDR2 YNFKEQ. With 2 bases clipped from V and 4 bases from J, the junction kept 2 bases outside the gene matches. This CDR3 is 15 amino acids long.

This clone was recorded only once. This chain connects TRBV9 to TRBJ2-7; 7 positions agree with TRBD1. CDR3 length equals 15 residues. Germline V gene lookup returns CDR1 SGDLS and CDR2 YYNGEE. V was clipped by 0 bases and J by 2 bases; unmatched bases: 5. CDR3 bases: TGTGCCAGCAGCGTAGGACAGGGTAGAGCCTACGAGCAGTACTTC. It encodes CASSVGQGRAYEQYF. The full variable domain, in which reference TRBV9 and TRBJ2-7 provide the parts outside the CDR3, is DSGVTQTPKHLITATGQRVTLRCSPRSGDLSVYWYQQSLDQGLQFLIQYYNGEERAKGNILERFSAQQFPDLHSELNLSSLELGDSALYFCASSVGQGRAYEQYFGPGTRLTVT.

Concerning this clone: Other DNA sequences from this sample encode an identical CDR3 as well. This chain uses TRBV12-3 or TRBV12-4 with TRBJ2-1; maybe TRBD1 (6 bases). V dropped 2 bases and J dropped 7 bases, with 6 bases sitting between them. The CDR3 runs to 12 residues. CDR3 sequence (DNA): TGTGCCAGCAGTTTAAGGGGGAATGAGCAGTTCTTC. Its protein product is CASSLRGNEQFF.

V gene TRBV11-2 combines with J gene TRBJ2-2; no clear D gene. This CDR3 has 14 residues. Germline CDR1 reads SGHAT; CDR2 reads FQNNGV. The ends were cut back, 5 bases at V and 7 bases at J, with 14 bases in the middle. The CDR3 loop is CASSLSIDLGELFF. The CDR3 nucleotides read TGTGCCAGCAGCCTCTCTATAGATCTCGGGGAGCTGTTTTTT.

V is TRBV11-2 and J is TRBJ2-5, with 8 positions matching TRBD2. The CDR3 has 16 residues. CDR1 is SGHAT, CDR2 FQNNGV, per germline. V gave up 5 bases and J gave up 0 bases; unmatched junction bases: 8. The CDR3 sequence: CASSPIAGTYQETQYF. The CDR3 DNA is TGTGCCAGCAGCCCCATAGCGGGGACGTACCAAGAGACCCAGTACTTC.

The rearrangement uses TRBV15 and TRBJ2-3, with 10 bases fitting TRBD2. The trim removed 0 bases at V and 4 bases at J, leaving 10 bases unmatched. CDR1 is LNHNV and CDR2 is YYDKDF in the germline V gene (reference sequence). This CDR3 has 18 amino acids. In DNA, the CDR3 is TGTGCCACCAGCAGAGAAGGCCCAAGCGGGGGGGGTGCAGATACGCAGTATTTT. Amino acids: CATSREGPSGGGADTQYF.

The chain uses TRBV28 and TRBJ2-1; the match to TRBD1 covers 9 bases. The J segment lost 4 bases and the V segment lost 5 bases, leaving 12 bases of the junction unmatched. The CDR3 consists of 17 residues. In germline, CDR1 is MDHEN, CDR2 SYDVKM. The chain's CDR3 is CASSEKTGTGIYNEQFF. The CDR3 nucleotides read TGTGCCAGCAGTGAAAAGACCGGGACAGGGATATACAATGAGCAGTTCTTC.

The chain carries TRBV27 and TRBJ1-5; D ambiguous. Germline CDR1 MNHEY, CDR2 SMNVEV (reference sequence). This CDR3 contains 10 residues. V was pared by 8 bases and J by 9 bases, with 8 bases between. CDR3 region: CASGERPQHF. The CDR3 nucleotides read TGTGCCAGCGGGGAGCGGCCCCAGCATTTT.

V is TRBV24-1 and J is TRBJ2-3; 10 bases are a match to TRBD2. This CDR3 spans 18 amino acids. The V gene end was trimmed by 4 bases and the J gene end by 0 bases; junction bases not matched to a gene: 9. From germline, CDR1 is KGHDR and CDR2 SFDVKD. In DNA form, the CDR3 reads TGTGCCACCAGTGACCCCAAACCTAGCGGGGGAAGCACAGATACGCAGTATTTT. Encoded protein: CATSDPKPSGGSTDTQYF.

CDR3 nucleotide sequence: TGTGCCAGCAGCGGGGGCGAAATTGAGCAGTTCTTC. It translates to CASSGGEIEQFF. This chain connects TRBV11-2 to TRBJ2-1, with D tentatively TRBD1 (6 bases). Trimming stripped 5 bases from V and 9 bases from J, with 11 bases between. CDR1 and CDR2 from the germline V gene are SGHAT and FQNNGV. The CDR3 has 12 amino acids. Together with reference TRBV11-2 and TRBJ2-1, the CDR3 gives the full variable domain: EAGVAQSPRYKIIEKRQSVAFWCNPISGHATLYWYQQILGQGPKLLIQFQNNGVVDDSQLPKDRFSAERLKGVDSTLKIQPAKLEDSAVYLCASSGGEIEQFFGPGTRLTVL.

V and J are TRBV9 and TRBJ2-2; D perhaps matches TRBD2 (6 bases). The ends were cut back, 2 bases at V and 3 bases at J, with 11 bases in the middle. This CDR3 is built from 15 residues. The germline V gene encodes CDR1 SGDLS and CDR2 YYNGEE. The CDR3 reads CASSVGGLDTGELFF. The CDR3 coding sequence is TGTGCCAGCAGCGTCGGAGGGTTGGACACCGGGGAGCTGTTTTTT.

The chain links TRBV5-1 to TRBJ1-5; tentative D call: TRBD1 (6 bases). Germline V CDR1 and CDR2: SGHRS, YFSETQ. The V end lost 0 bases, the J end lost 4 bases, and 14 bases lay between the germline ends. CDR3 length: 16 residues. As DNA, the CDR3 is TGCGCCAGCAGCTTGGGGACAGCCTTAGATAATCAGCCCCAGCATTTT. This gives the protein CASSLGTALDNQPQHF.

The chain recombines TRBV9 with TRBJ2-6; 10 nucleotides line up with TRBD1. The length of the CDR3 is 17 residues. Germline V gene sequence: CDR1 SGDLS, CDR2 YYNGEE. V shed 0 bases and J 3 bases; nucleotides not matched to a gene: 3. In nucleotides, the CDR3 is TGTGCCAGCAGCGTAGATGACAGGGGGCGTGGGGCCAACGTCCTGACTTTC. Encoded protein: CASSVDDRGRGANVLTF.

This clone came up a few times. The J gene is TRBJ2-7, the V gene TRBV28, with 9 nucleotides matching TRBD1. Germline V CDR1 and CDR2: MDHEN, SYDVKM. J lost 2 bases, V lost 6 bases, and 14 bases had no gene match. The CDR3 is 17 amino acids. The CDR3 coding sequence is TGTGCCAGCAGCCTCGTCTCACCACAGGGGGCCGCCTACGAGCAGTACTTC. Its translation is CASSLVSPQGAAYEQYF.

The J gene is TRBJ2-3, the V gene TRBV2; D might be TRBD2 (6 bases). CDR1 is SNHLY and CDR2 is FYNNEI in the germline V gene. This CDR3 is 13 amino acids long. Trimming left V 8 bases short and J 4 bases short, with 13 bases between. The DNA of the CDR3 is TGTGCCAGCGGGGAGGCTTGGGCAGATACGCAGTATTTT. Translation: CASGEAWADTQYF.

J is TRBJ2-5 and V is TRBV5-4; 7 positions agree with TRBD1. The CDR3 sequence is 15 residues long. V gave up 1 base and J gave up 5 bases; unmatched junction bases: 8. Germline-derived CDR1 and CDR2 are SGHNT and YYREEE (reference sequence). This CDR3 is CASSLRSRGLETQYF. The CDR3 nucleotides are TGTGCCAGCAGCTTGCGGTCTAGGGGGCTGGAGACCCAGTACTTC. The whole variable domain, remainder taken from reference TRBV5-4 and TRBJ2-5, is ETGVTQSPTHLIKTRGQQVTLRCSSQSGHNTVSWYQQALGQGPQFIFQYYREEENGRGNFPPRFSGLQFPNYSSELNVNALELDDSALYLCASSLRSRGLETQYFGPGTRLLVL.

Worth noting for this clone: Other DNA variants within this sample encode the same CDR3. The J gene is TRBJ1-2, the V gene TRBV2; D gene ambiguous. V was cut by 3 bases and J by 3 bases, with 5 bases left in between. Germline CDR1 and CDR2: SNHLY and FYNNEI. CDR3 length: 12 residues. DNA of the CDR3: TGTGCCAGCAGTGAGAGGGACTATGGCTACACCTTC. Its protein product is CASSERDYGYTF.

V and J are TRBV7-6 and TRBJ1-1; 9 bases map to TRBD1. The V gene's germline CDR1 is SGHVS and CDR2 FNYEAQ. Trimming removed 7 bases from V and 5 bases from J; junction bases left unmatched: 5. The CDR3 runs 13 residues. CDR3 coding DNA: TGTGCCAGCACCACGGACAGGGGAACTGAAGCTTTCTTT. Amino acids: CASTTDRGTEAFF.

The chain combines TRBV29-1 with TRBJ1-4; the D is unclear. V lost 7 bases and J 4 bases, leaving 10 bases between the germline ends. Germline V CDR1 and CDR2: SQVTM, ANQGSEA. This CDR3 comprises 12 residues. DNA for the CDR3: TGCAGCGCCAGACACGTTAATGAAAAACTGTTTTTT. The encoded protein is CSARHVNEKLFF.

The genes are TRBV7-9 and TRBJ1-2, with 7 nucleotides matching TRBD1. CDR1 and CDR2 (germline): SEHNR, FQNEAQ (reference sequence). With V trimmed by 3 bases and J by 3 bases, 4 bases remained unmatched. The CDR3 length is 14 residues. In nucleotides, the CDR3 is TGTGCCAGCAGCTTGGGGACAGTTTACTATGGCTACACCTTC. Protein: CASSLGTVYYGYTF.

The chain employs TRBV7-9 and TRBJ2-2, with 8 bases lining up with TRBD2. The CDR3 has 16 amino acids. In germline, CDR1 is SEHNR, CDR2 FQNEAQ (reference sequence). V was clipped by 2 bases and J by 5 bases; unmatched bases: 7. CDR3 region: CASSLSGGLETGELFF. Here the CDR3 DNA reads TGTGCCAGCAGCTTAAGCGGGGGCCTAGAGACCGGGGAGCTGTTTTTT.

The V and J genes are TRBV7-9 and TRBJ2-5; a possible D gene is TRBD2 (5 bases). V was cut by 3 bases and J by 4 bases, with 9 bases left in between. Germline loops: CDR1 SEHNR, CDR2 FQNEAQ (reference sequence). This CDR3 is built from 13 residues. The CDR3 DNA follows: TGTGCCAGCAGCTTGTCCGGAGGAGAGACCCAGTACTTC. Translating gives CASSLSGGETQYF.

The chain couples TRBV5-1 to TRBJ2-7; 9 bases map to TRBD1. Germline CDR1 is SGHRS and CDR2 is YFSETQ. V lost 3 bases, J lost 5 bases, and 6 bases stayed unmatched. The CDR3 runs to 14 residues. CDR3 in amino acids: CASSSAGQGDEQYF. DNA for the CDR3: TGCGCCAGCAGCTCCGCGGGACAGGGCGACGAGCAGTACTTC.